This TCR beta chain was identified during a study of graft-versus-host responses after intestinal transplantation. For the study at large: As for transplant type, recipients had multivisceral, liver-intestinal, or isolated intestinal grafts. Recipients across the board were started on anti-thymocyte globulin induction, then kept on tacrolimus and steroids for two to four years.

Only in-frame clones appear in the TCRdb table, and some are missing; sequencing was by immunoSEQ multiplex PCR. The table shows about 88,000 clones, with over 90% occurring only once. This clone appeared once. Its specificity is unknown. This CDR3 is built from 13 residues. V shed 3 bases and J 5 bases; nucleotides not matched to a gene: 3. The germline gives CDR1 LGHNA, CDR2 YSLEER. The sequencing used unstimulated CD4+ T cells sorted from spleen or lymph node cells, collected before transplant. This chain links TRBV4-3 with TRBJ1-1, with 7 bases matching TRBD1. This sequence originates from a human donor who was the organ donor for an intestinal transplant. DNA of the CDR3: TGCGCCAGCAGCCAGACAGGGCGAACTGAAGCTTTCTTT. Its protein product is CASSQTGRTEAFF.